The next 30 T cell receptor beta chains were all read from a single sample in a study of TIL therapy for anti-PD-1-resistant metastatic lung cancer. Regarding time point: pre-treatment sample, taken before nivolumab and TIL therapy. This was the immunoSEQ v3 assay. Sequencing was performed with immunoSEQ multiplex PCR; in TCRdb, only in-frame clones are kept and a portion is missing. Here the sample spans fewer than 60,000 clones, just over 85% being singletons. The sequenced sample was blood, obtained at baseline. Receptors were obtained from a person between 25 and 80 years old with non-small cell lung cancer.

The chain is built from TRBV7-9 and TRBJ1-4; 8 bases match TRBD1. The CDR3 consists of 16 residues. CDR1 is SEHNR and CDR2 is FQNEAQ in the germline V gene (reference sequence). V shed 3 bases and J 7 bases; nucleotides not matched to a gene: 10. CDR3 DNA sequence: TGTGCCAGCAGCTTCTCTAGGACAGGGCCTATTGAAAAACTGTTTTTT. It specifies CASSFSRTGPIEKLFF.

The rearrangement uses TRBV7-3 and TRBJ1-6; D is possibly TRBD1 (5 bases). CDR3 length equals 13 residues. The germline gives CDR1 SGHTA, CDR2 FQGTGA. V was cut by 6 bases and J by 8 bases, with 11 bases left in between. This CDR3 reads CASRRDFDSPLHF. DNA for the CDR3: TGTGCCAGCAGAAGGGACTTTGATTCACCCCTCCACTTT.

This clone was seen once. CDR3 DNA sequence: TGTGCCAGTAGTCTAAGTCCCGGGACAGGGGGACCCTACAATGAGCAGTTCTTC. This encodes CASSLSPGTGGPYNEQFF. V is TRBV19 and J is TRBJ2-1; 11 bases map to TRBD1. J gave up 2 bases and V 5 bases, and 11 bases lay outside the gene matches. The germline V gene encodes CDR1 LNHDA and CDR2 SQIVND (reference sequence). The length of the CDR3 is 18 residues.

Only a few counts were recorded for this clone. The chain has TRBV5-4 and TRBJ2-2; perhaps TRBD1 as D (5 bases). V dropped 0 bases and J dropped 6 bases, with 12 bases sitting between them. The germline gives CDR1 SGHNT, CDR2 YYREEE (reference sequence). The CDR3 covers 15 residues. The chain's CDR3 is CASSLAVAGPGELFF. The CDR3 DNA reads as TGTGCCAGCAGCTTGGCAGTGGCAGGGCCCGGGGAGCTGTTTTTT.

This chain joins TRBV4-2 and TRBJ2-3; no clear D. The CDR3 runs to 13 residues. With 4 bases removed from V and 0 bases from J, the gap between germline ends came to 5 bases. Germline-derived CDR1 and CDR2 are LGHNA and YNFKEQ. The CDR3 region has the DNA TGTGCCAGCAGCCCACCTAGCACAGATACGCAGTATTTT. Its protein product is CASSPPSTDTQYF.

The chain couples TRBV6-6 to TRBJ2-3, with 7 positions matching TRBD2. V was clipped by 11 bases and J by 4 bases; unmatched bases: 12. Germline CDR1 MNHNY, CDR2 SVGAGI (reference sequence). There are 14 residues in the CDR3. The CDR3 sequence: CAAYMAGVSDTQYF. CDR3 nucleotide sequence: TGTGCCGCCTACATGGCGGGAGTGTCAGATACGCAGTATTTT.

V usage is TRBV5-1 and J usage is TRBJ1-3; D not resolved. CDR3 length equals 14 residues. Germline assignment: CDR1 SGHRS and CDR2 YFSETQ. V lost 4 bases, J lost 0 bases, and 8 bases lay in between. The CDR3: CASSPESSGNTIYF. As DNA, the CDR3 is TGCGCCAGCAGCCCAGAGAGCTCTGGAAACACCATATATTTT.

This chain uses TRBV3-1 (or the pseudogene TRBV3-2) with TRBJ2-4, with D possibly matching TRBD2 (5 bases). Germline CDR1 and CDR2: LGHDT and YNNKEL (reference sequence). This CDR3 region has 15 residues. Trimming cost V 7 bases and J 5 bases, with 18 bases left between them. The CDR3: CASTPTGVFQNIQYF. In DNA form, the CDR3 reads TGTGCCAGCACCCCAACCGGGGTGTTCCAAAACATTCAGTACTTC.

V gene TRBV5-5 combines with J gene TRBJ2-7, with 13 bases matching TRBD2. Germline V CDR1 and CDR2: SGHKS, YYEKEE (reference sequence). The length of the CDR3 is 16 residues. V trimming: 0 bases; J trimming: 5 bases; junction bases outside the gene matches: 5. The CDR3 DNA reads as TGTGCCAGCAGCTTGGCCGCCGGACTAGCGGGAGACGAGCAGTACTTC. It encodes CASSLAAGLAGDEQYF. The complete variable domain, with remaining parts taken from reference TRBV5-5 and TRBJ2-7, reads DAGVTQSPTHLIKTRGQQVTLRCSPISGHKSVSWYQQVLGQGPQFIFQYYEKEERGRGNFPDRFSARQFPNYSSELNVNALLLGDSALYLCASSLAAGLAGDEQYFGPGTRLTVT.

The chain couples TRBV27 to TRBJ2-1; TRBD2 aligns across 9 bases. This CDR3 contains 15 residues. In germline, CDR1 is MNHEY, CDR2 SMNVEV (reference sequence). Trimming at V came to 2 bases and at J to 5 bases, leaving 4 bases not matched to a gene. For the CDR3, the DNA is TGTGCCAGCAGTTTACTATTAGCGGGGGACAATGAGCAGTTCTTC. This gives the protein CASSLLLAGDNEQFF.

V is TRBV6-1 and J is TRBJ2-1; D is possibly TRBD2 (6 bases). Germline V lookup: CDR1 MNHNS, CDR2 SASEGT. The CDR3 sequence is 15 residues long. Trimming removed 0 bases from V and 0 bases from J, with 6 bases in between. Here the CDR3 reads CASSEASGSYNEQFF. The CDR3 region has the DNA TGTGCCAGCAGTGAAGCTAGCGGCTCCTACAATGAGCAGTTCTTC.

This clone was detected only once. The genes are TRBV6-4 and TRBJ2-3, with 8 bases identical to TRBD2. The V segment lost 2 bases and the J segment 1 base; nucleotides outside the gene matches: 2. Germline V lookup: CDR1 MRHNA, CDR2 SNTAGT. The CDR3 runs 15 residues. The CDR3 spells CASSDIGGGTDTQYF. CDR3 nucleotide sequence: TGTGCCAGCAGTGACATCGGGGGGGGCACAGATACGCAGTATTTT.

This rearrangement joins TRBV5-1 to TRBJ2-2, with 8 bases matching TRBD2. CDR1 and CDR2 from the germline V gene are SGHRS and YFSETQ. The CDR3 extends over 15 amino acids. Trimming took 0 bases from V and 6 from J; bases not matched to a gene: 4. The chain's CDR3 is CASSLGAGVSGELFF. CDR3 sequence (DNA): TGCGCCAGCAGCTTGGGAGCGGGAGTCTCCGGGGAGCTGTTTTTT.

The chain uses TRBV5-5 and TRBJ1-1; D is undetermined. CDR1 SGHKS and CDR2 YYEKEE come from the germline V gene (reference sequence). The CDR3 is 14 amino acids. Deletions cut 7 bases from V and 1 base from J, with 14 bases between. As DNA, the CDR3 is TGTGCCAGCGAGTCCGACCGGGGGAACACTGAAGCTTTCTTT. Translating gives CASESDRGNTEAFF.

This rearrangement joins TRBV6-5 to TRBJ2-2, with 10 positions matching TRBD1. This CDR3 comprises 14 residues. With V trimmed by 6 bases and J by 6 bases, 4 bases remained unmatched. The V gene's germline CDR1 is MNHEY and CDR2 SVGAGI. In nucleotides, the CDR3 is TGTGCCAGCAGCGTTGACAGGGGGCCCGGGGAGCTGTTTTTT. Protein sequence: CASSVDRGPGELFF.

The chain couples TRBV6-5 to TRBJ2-7; no clear D. V lost 3 bases and J 4 bases, leaving 7 bases between the germline ends. In germline, CDR1 is MNHEY, CDR2 SVGAGI. The CDR3 runs to 12 residues. The CDR3 DNA follows: TGTGCCAGCAGTTATTCCCAATACGAGCAGTACTTC. Protein sequence: CASSYSQYEQYF.

A few counts support this clone. This chain uses TRBV4-3 with TRBJ1-5; TRBD1 agrees at 8 bases. The CDR3 covers 17 residues. Trimming at V came to 0 bases and at J to 2 bases, leaving 6 bases not matched to a gene. CDR1 is LGHNA and CDR2 is YSLEER in the germline V gene. CDR3 in DNA: TGCGCCAGCAGCCAAGAATTAGGACAGGGCGGCAATCAGCCCCAGCATTTT. Protein: CASSQELGQGGNQPQHF.

This clone occurred a few times. V and J are TRBV2 and TRBJ1-1; D unclear. V lost 6 bases to trimming and J lost 4 bases, with 12 bases between them. CDR3 length: 13 residues. From germline, CDR1 is SNHLY and CDR2 FYNNEI. CDR3 sequence reads: CASRLQRSTEAFF. CDR3 DNA sequence: TGTGCCAGCAGGTTACAGAGATCCACTGAAGCTTTCTTT.

The gene calls are TRBV27 and TRBJ2-5; 13 bases line up with TRBD2. This CDR3 contains 17 residues. The V gene's germline CDR1 is MNHEY and CDR2 SMNVEV (reference sequence). V dropped 8 bases and J dropped 5; count of bases not matched to a gene: 14. The CDR3 nucleotides are TGTGCCAGCGGTAGGACTAGCGGGAGAATATCTGGCGAGACCCAGTACTTC. This translates into CASGRTSGRISGETQYF.

The V call is TRBV29-1, the J call TRBJ2-7, with TRBD1 matching over 8 bases. The CDR3 extends over 15 amino acids. Germline V lookup: CDR1 SQVTM, CDR2 ANQGSEA. V shed 3 bases, J shed 2 bases, and the junction held 9 bases outside the gene matches. CDR3 region: CSVDYWTGSTYEQYF. The DNA for the CDR3 is TGCAGCGTTGATTATTGGACAGGGTCAACCTACGAGCAGTACTTC.

The chain carries TRBV19 and TRBJ2-7; 10 positions match TRBD2. The germline gives CDR1 LNHDA, CDR2 SQIVND (reference sequence). Trimming took 6 bases from V and 3 from J; bases not matched to a gene: 5. This CDR3 is built from 14 residues. CDR3 in DNA: TGTGCCAGTAGGCTCGCTAGCGGGAGCTACGAGCAGTACTTC. Protein: CASRLASGSYEQYF.

The chain couples TRBV4-3 to TRBJ1-3; D unclear. Germline assignment: CDR1 LGHNA and CDR2 YSLEER. This CDR3 contains 16 residues. V was shortened by 1 base and J by 0 bases, with 10 bases between the two germline ends. The CDR3 loop reads CASSQAEAPSGNTIYF. In nucleotides, the CDR3 is TGCGCCAGCAGCCAAGCCGAGGCCCCCTCTGGAAACACCATATATTTT.

Here the CDR3 reads CASSFGLQYEQYF. CDR3 DNA: TGTGCCAGCAGTTTCGGGTTGCAGTACGAGCAGTACTTC. V and J are TRBV27 and TRBJ2-7; D call uncertain. The CDR3 extends over 13 amino acids. Trimming left V 3 bases short and J 4 bases short, with 10 bases between. Per the germline V gene, CDR1 is MNHEY and CDR2 is SMNVEV (reference sequence).

V and J are TRBV19 and TRBJ2-3; 8 bases agree with TRBD2. This CDR3 comprises 21 residues. From germline, CDR1 is LNHDA and CDR2 SQIVND (reference sequence). Germline trimming cut 5 bases from V and 0 bases from J; bases unmatched to any gene: 22. The CDR3 loop reads CASSPLPGGLGNIYSTDTQYF. CDR3 nucleotides: TGTGCCAGTAGTCCCCTACCGGGGGGACTAGGGAACATTTATAGCACAGATACGCAGTATTTT.

The chain carries TRBV27 and TRBJ2-5; 7 bases are a match to TRBD1. CDR3 length: 15 amino acids. Germline lookup yields CDR1 MNHEY and CDR2 SMNVEV (reference sequence). V lost 5 bases, J lost 7 bases, and 13 bases stayed unmatched. CDR3 DNA: TGTGCCAGCAGTGACAAGACAGGGCCCCAGGGGACCCAGTACTTC. It yields the protein CASSDKTGPQGTQYF.

The chain joins TRBV5-1 to TRBJ2-1, with a weak D call TRBD2 (5 bases). Trimming took off 4 bases at V and 7 bases at J, with 9 bases between the two ends. CDR3 size: 12 residues. Germline CDR1 reads SGHRS; CDR2 reads YFSETQ. CDR3 sequence reads: CASSRRGNEQFF. CDR3 bases: TGCGCCAGCAGCCGACGGGGTAATGAGCAGTTCTTC. Complete variable domain (other parts from reference TRBV5-1 and TRBJ2-1): KAGVTQTPRYLIKTRGQQVTLSCSPISGHRSVSWYQQTPGQGLQFLFEYFSETQRNKGNFPGRFSGRQFSNSRSEMNVSTLELGDSALYLCASSRRGNEQFFGPGTRLTVL.

The chain employs TRBV6-1 and TRBJ2-7; perhaps TRBD1 as D (5 bases). CDR1 is MNHNS and CDR2 is SASEGT in the germline V gene. The CDR3 has 16 residues. Trimming shortened V by 2 bases and J by 0 bases, and 14 bases separated the two germline ends. In DNA form, the CDR3 reads TGTGCCAGCAGTGAATCCCATGTGGGGCGCTCCTACGAGCAGTACTTC. Protein sequence: CASSESHVGRSYEQYF.

The CDR3 region is CASSEWAGQETQYF. For the CDR3, the DNA is TGTGCCAGCAGTGAATGGGCAGGCCAAGAGACCCAGTACTTC. The V call is TRBV2, the J call TRBJ2-5; D not certain. This CDR3 comprises 14 residues. Germline V gene lookup returns CDR1 SNHLY and CDR2 FYNNEI. V lost 2 bases and J lost 1, with 8 bases in between.

The chain couples TRBV18 to TRBJ2-7, with 7 bases fitting TRBD1. The trim removed 0 bases at V and 0 bases at J, leaving 5 bases unmatched. The CDR3 is 16 amino acids. Germline V gives CDR1 KGHSH, CDR2 LQKENI. In DNA, the CDR3 is TGTGCCAGCTCACCACCGGTCGGACAGGCCTCCTACGAGCAGTACTTC. It encodes CASSPPVGQASYEQYF.

The chain couples TRBV12-3 or TRBV12-4 to TRBJ2-7; a weak D match, TRBD1 (6 bases). Trimming left V 5 bases short and J 2 bases short, with 10 bases between. The CDR3 covers 13 residues. The CDR3 region is CASSRTEPYEQYF. The CDR3 bases are TGTGCCAGCAGTCGGACAGAACCCTACGAGCAGTACTTC.